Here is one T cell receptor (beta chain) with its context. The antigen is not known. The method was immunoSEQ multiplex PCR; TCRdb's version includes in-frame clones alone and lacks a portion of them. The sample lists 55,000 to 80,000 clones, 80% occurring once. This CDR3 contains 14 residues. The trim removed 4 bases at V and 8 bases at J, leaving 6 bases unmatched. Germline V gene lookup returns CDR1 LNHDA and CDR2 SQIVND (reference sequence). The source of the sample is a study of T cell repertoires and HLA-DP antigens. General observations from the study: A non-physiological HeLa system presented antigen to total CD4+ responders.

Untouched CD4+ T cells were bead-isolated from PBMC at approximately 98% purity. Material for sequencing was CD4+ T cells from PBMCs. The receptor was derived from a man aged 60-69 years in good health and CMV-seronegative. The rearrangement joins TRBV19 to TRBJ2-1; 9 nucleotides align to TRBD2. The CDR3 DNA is TGTGCCAGTAGTAGGGGCGGGAGGGCGGATGAGCAGTTCTTC. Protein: CASSRGGRADEQFF.